The T cell receptor beta chain under discussion was sequenced for a study of T-cell memory formation after mild COVID-19. This clonotype was detected a few times. MiXCR, applied by TCRdb to the 5' RACE reads, yields one record per CDR3 protein. The sample has 200,000 to 250,000 distinct CDR3 sequences, approximately 9% seen once. The sequence was collected from a man between 18 and 35 years old who had mild COVID-19 (a few samples of this study predate the infection). Cell type and time point are not known. Sequenced material: PBMCs or a T cell subset sorted from them (not recorded which).

In DNA form, the CDR3 reads TGCAGTGCCCCTCCGGGGACGGTGGAGACCCAGTACTTC. Translated, it gives CSAPPGTVETQYF. This sequence joins TRBV20-1 and TRBJ2-5; D may be TRBD1 or TRBD2 (5 bases each). The CDR3 runs 13 residues. Germline CDR1 reads DFQATT; CDR2 reads SNEGSKA (reference sequence). Trimming cost V 6 bases and J 5 bases, with 16 bases left between them.